A selection of T cell receptor beta chains follows, all from one sample in a study of Ad26.COV2.S vaccination and SARS-CoV-2 variants. The table came from immunoSEQ multiplex PCR; TCRdb's copy has only in-frame clones and leaves some out. The sample contains under 550,000 clones, roughly 90% of which appear only once. The material was peripheral blood, obtained in a trial of Ad26.COV2.S vaccine versus placebo. The receptors here all came from a person aged 18-60 years who received the Ad26.COV2.S COVID-19 vaccine or a placebo. Each CDR3 is given with its conserved first and last residue. The order of the fields is clone size, V gene, J gene, D gene, CDR3 protein, CDR3 DNA. A D gene is named only where the DNA matches it firmly. The size of a clone is reported for some rows only, either as once, few or many, or as a class for expanded clones.

abundance: -; v_gene: TRBV28; j_gene: TRBJ2-7; d_gene: -; CDR3aa: CASSLSDNPSYEQYF; CDR3nt: TGTGCCAGCAGTTTATCGGACAACCCCTCCTACGAGCAGTACTTC
abundance: -; v_gene: TRBV6-2/TRBV6-3; j_gene: TRBJ1-5; d_gene: -; CDR3aa: CASSYVWRVGVNQPQHF; CDR3nt: TGTGCCAGCAGTTATGTTTGGAGGGTCGGGGTCAATCAGCCCCAGCATTTT
abundance: -; v_gene: TRBV7-9; j_gene: TRBJ2-1; d_gene: -; CDR3aa: CASSQIGRLVHEQFF; CDR3nt: TGTGCCAGCAGCCAAATAGGTAGACTCGTCCATGAGCAGTTCTTC
abundance: -; v_gene: TRBV19; j_gene: TRBJ1-3; d_gene: -; CDR3aa: CASIHSHKGNTIYF; CDR3nt: TGTGCCAGTATCCACTCGCACAAGGGAAACACCATATATTTT
abundance: -; v_gene: TRBV25-1; j_gene: TRBJ1-3; d_gene: -; CDR3aa: CASSEFGGTGNTIYF; CDR3nt: TGTGCCAGCAGTGAATTCGGCGGAACTGGAAACACCATATATTTT
abundance: -; v_gene: TRBV6-2/TRBV6-3; j_gene: TRBJ2-3; d_gene: TRBD2; CDR3aa: CASSQRLAGVLTDTQYF; CDR3nt: TGTGCCAGCAGCCAGAGACTAGCGGGAGTCCTTACAGATACGCAGTATTTT
abundance: -; v_gene: TRBV6-2/TRBV6-3; j_gene: TRBJ1-5; d_gene: TRBD1; CDR3aa: CASSSQGSNQPQHF; CDR3nt: TGTGCCAGCAGTTCACAGGGGAGCAATCAGCCCCAGCATTTT
abundance: -; v_gene: TRBV7-2; j_gene: TRBJ2-3; d_gene: -; CDR3aa: CASSLATDTQYF; CDR3nt: TGTGCCAGCAGCTTAGCCACAGATACGCAGTATTTT
abundance: -; v_gene: TRBV5-8; j_gene: TRBJ1-2; d_gene: -; CDR3aa: CASSLVQGGGYGYTF; CDR3nt: TGTGCCAGCAGCTTGGTCCAGGGAGGCGGCTATGGCTACACCTTC
abundance: -; v_gene: TRBV4-1; j_gene: TRBJ2-2; d_gene: TRBD2; CDR3aa: CASSQDGAGVNTGELFF; CDR3nt: TGCGCCAGCAGCCAAGATGGAGCGGGAGTGAACACCGGGGAGCTGTTTTTT
abundance: -; v_gene: TRBV30; j_gene: TRBJ1-1; d_gene: -; CDR3aa: CAWRSPRGERRDTEAFF; CDR3nt: TGTGCCTGGAGGTCTCCTAGGGGGGAGCGGCGGGACACTGAAGCTTTCTTT
abundance: -; v_gene: TRBV30; j_gene: TRBJ2-7; d_gene: TRBD2; CDR3aa: CAWRHSGVGGEQYF; CDR3nt: TGTGCCTGGAGACATAGCGGGGTAGGTGGGGAGCAGTACTTC
abundance: -; v_gene: TRBV27; j_gene: TRBJ2-7; d_gene: TRBD2; CDR3aa: CASSSWTSGRLSVYEQYF; CDR3nt: TGTGCCAGCAGTTCCTGGACTAGCGGGAGGTTATCAGTGTACGAGCAGTACTTC
abundance: -; v_gene: TRBV18; j_gene: TRBJ1-1; d_gene: TRBD1; CDR3aa: CASSPRTGEFAFF; CDR3nt: TGTGCCAGCTCACCGCGGACAGGGGAATTCGCTTTCTTT
abundance: -; v_gene: TRBV11-3; j_gene: TRBJ2-1; d_gene: -; CDR3aa: CASSSLGGDEQFF; CDR3nt: TGTGCCAGCAGCTCACTGGGGGGTGATGAGCAGTTCTTC
abundance: -; v_gene: TRBV5-6; j_gene: TRBJ2-1; d_gene: -; CDR3aa: CASSFGQINEQFF; CDR3nt: TGTGCCAGCAGCTTTGGACAGATCAATGAGCAGTTCTTC
abundance: -; v_gene: TRBV10-3; j_gene: TRBJ2-5; d_gene: TRBD2; CDR3aa: CAIRGEGETQYF; CDR3nt: TGTGCCATCAGGGGGGAGGGGGAGACCCAGTACTTC
abundance: -; v_gene: TRBV6-4; j_gene: TRBJ2-1; d_gene: -; CDR3aa: CASRPEGDPVHEQFF; CDR3nt: TGTGCCAGCAGACCAGAGGGGGACCCAGTCCATGAGCAGTTCTTC
abundance: -; v_gene: TRBV28; j_gene: TRBJ1-2; d_gene: -; CDR3aa: CASSLRETDGYTF; CDR3nt: TGTGCCAGCAGTTTAAGGGAGACAGATGGCTACACCTTC
abundance: -; v_gene: TRBV30; j_gene: TRBJ2-1; d_gene: TRBD2; CDR3aa: CAWKGLAAYNEQFF; CDR3nt: TGTGCCTGGAAAGGACTAGCGGCATACAATGAGCAGTTCTTC
abundance: once; v_gene: TRBV5-1; j_gene: TRBJ1-1; d_gene: -; CDR3aa: CASSANTEAFF; CDR3nt: TGCGCCAGCAGCGCAAACACTGAAGCTTTCTTT
abundance: -; v_gene: TRBV7-8; j_gene: TRBJ2-7; d_gene: TRBD2; CDR3aa: CASSPSGGSYEQYF; CDR3nt: TGTGCCAGCAGCCCTAGCGGGGGATCCTACGAGCAGTACTTC
abundance: -; v_gene: TRBV9; j_gene: TRBJ2-3; d_gene: -; CDR3aa: CASSVDSDGTDTQYF; CDR3nt: TGTGCCAGCAGCGTAGACTCCGATGGCACAGATACGCAGTATTTT
abundance: once; v_gene: TRBV19; j_gene: TRBJ1-2; d_gene: -; CDR3aa: CASRTDTRDGYTF; CDR3nt: TGTGCCAGTAGGACAGACACTAGAGATGGCTACACCTTC
abundance: once; v_gene: TRBV2; j_gene: TRBJ1-6; d_gene: -; CDR3aa: CASTNKQSNSPLHF; CDR3nt: TGTGCCAGCACTAATAAGCAGTCCAATTCACCCCTCCACTTT
abundance: -; v_gene: TRBV18; j_gene: TRBJ2-3; d_gene: -; CDR3aa: CASSPPRHEGTDTQYF; CDR3nt: TGTGCCAGCTCACCCCCGCGCCACGAGGGCACAGATACGCAGTATTTT
abundance: -; v_gene: TRBV9; j_gene: TRBJ2-3; d_gene: TRBD2; CDR3aa: CASSVSGRALGDTQYF; CDR3nt: TGTGCCAGCAGCGTAAGCGGGAGGGCCTTAGGAGATACGCAGTATTTT
abundance: -; v_gene: TRBV23-1; j_gene: TRBJ1-5; d_gene: TRBD1; CDR3aa: CATYRTGGLQPQHF; CDR3nt: TGCGCCACCTATCGGACAGGGGGGTTGCAGCCCCAGCATTTT
abundance: -; v_gene: TRBV4-3; j_gene: TRBJ1-1; d_gene: -; CDR3aa: CASSQVTGVNTEAFF; CDR3nt: TGCGCCAGCAGCCAAGTCACAGGAGTGAACACTGAAGCTTTCTTT